The 22 T cell receptor beta chains given below trace back to one sample, sequenced in a study of T cell repertoires and leukemia-associated antigens. These receptors lack a known antigen. TCRdb ran MiXCR on the 5' RACE reads and lists one entry per CDR3 protein. The sample has roughly 13,000 distinct CDR3 sequences, 39% seen once. Sequences were obtained from CD3+ T cells sorted from blood and cultured. The receptors derive from a female donor in good health.

V is TRBV5-1 and J is TRBJ2-1, with a possible D match to TRBD1 (6 bases). Germline lookup yields CDR1 SGHRS and CDR2 YFSETQ. Trimming left V 6 bases short and J 2 bases short, with 9 bases between. The CDR3 extends over 13 amino acids. The CDR3 spells CASTGTTYNEQFF. CDR3 nucleotide sequence: TGCGCCAGCACCGGGACAACCTACAATGAGCAGTTCTTC.

This clonotype was detected many times. The J gene is TRBJ2-7, the V gene TRBV18; D is undetermined. The V gene lost 6 bases and the J gene lost 1 base, with 7 bases spanning the gap. Germline V gene data show CDR1 as KGHSH and CDR2 as LQKENI. The length of the CDR3 is 12 residues. The CDR3 coding sequence is TGTGCCAGCTCGTATGGGTCCTACGAGCAGTACTTC. Amino acid sequence: CASSYGSYEQYF.

This clonotype showed up just a few times. The V gene is TRBV4-1, the J gene TRBJ1-5, with D unclear. CDR3 size: 15 residues. Looked up from germline, CDR1 is MGHRA and CDR2 is YSYEKL. V was pared by 2 bases and J by 7 bases, with 15 bases between. CDR3: CASSQYGLSGQPQHF. The CDR3 DNA reads as TGCGCCAGCAGCCAATATGGGCTGTCGGGACAGCCCCAGCATTTT.

In its sample, this clonotype ranks as medium-sized (0.01 to 0.1%). J is TRBJ2-4 and V is TRBV5-6; 8 bases agree with TRBD1. V dropped 4 bases and J dropped 7; count of bases not matched to a gene: 13. CDR1 is SGHDT and CDR2 is YYEEEE in the germline V gene. This CDR3 spans 16 amino acids. CDR3 DNA sequence: TGTGCCAGCAGCGCGAGACAGGGGTCCCCTAGGAACATTCAGTACTTC. It yields the protein CASSARQGSPRNIQYF.

This clonotype has just a few counts. The conserved final phenylalanine or tryptophan is absent from the CDR3, which likely points to a read error. The DNA is omitted, as the CDR3 cannot be located on it reliably, and the CDR3 follows TCRdb's listing. The chain has TRBV10-3 and TRBJ1-1; the DNA was not compared with TRBD1, the D call given in the table. Germline V gives CDR1 ENHRY, CDR2 SYGVKD. The CDR3 is 15 residues long, counting both termini. CDR3 in amino acids: CAISPSRDRNTEALL.

This clonotype is medium-sized (0.01 to 0.1%) by share. The CDR3 bases are TGCAGTGCCTCGAGTTTAGCGGGAGGCATGAACTACGAGCAGTACTTC. Amino acid sequence: CSASSLAGGMNYEQYF. V is TRBV20-1 and J is TRBJ2-7; 10 bases match TRBD2. Germline V gene lookup returns CDR1 DFQATT and CDR2 SNEGSKA (reference sequence). The CDR3 contains 16 residues. The V gene end was trimmed by 6 bases and the J gene end by 3 bases; junction bases not matched to a gene: 14.

In its sample, this clonotype was seen a few times. The gene calls are TRBV12-3 or TRBV12-4 and TRBJ2-7, with 11 positions matching TRBD2. J was trimmed by 0 bases and V by 6 bases; bases with no gene match: 4. CDR3 size: 15 residues. The DNA of the CDR3 is TGTGCCAGCAGCCGTCTAGCGGGGGGCTCCTACGAGCAGTACTTC. Translation: CASSRLAGGSYEQYF.

This clonotype was recorded once. The conserved final phenylalanine or tryptophan is absent from the CDR3, which likely points to a read error. In nucleotides, the CDR3 is TGCGCCAGCAGCTTGGCCCCGGGGAACACTGAAGCTTTCTCT. Its translation: CASSLAPGNTEAFS. The gene calls are TRBV5-1 and TRBJ1-1; no firm D call. This CDR3 has 14 residues. Germline values: CDR1 SGHRS, CDR2 YFSETQ. V lost 0 bases and J 1 base, leaving 7 bases between the germline ends.

A note on this clonotype: A junction end diverges from the germline sequence, so it may reflect a read error. The J gene is TRBJ2-1, the V gene TRBV29-1, with 15 bases that match TRBD2. CDR1 and CDR2 from the germline V gene are SQVTM and ANQGSEA. This CDR3 region has 13 residues. The CDR3 reads CSVAGLAGGEQSF. CDR3 nucleotide sequence: TGCAGCGTCGCGGGACTAGCGGGAGGCGAGCAGTCCTTC.

The chain uses TRBV25-1 and TRBJ2-1; D is uncertain. The CDR3 extends over 16 amino acids. Trimming removed 2 bases at V and 0 bases at J, with 11 bases between. CDR1 is MGHDK and CDR2 is SYGVNS in the germline V gene. The CDR3 sequence is CASSEGVSSSYNEQFF. The CDR3 DNA reads as TGTGCCAGCAGTGAAGGCGTCTCAAGCTCCTACAATGAGCAGTTCTTC.

This clonotype was seen repeatedly, ten times or more. One junction end does not reproduce the germline sequence, and a read error may be involved. V and J are TRBV24-1 and TRBJ1-2; no definite D call. CDR1 is KGHDR, CDR2 SFDVKD, per germline. This CDR3 spans 12 amino acids. CDR3 sequence reads: CATSFGVGGYAF. The CDR3 DNA is TGTGCCACCAGTTTTGGAGTCGGAGGCTACGCCTTC.

In the case of this clonotype: The conserved phenylalanine or tryptophan normally closing the CDR3 is absent here, so this likely arose from a read error. The gene calls are TRBV7-9 and TRBJ2-3; 7 positions agree with TRBD2. V trimming: 5 bases; J trimming: 7 bases; junction bases outside the gene matches: 15. Germline V CDR1 and CDR2: SEHNR, FQNEAQ (reference sequence). This CDR3 is 16 amino acids long. Written as DNA, the CDR3 is TGTGCCAGCAGCACCGGGAGAGGGCGGGAGCGAAATACGCAGTATCTT. This encodes CASSTGRGRERNTQYL.

Many counts were recorded for this clonotype. The CDR3 here is CASSSQTRLEQYF. The CDR3 bases are TGTGCCAGCAGCTCCCAGACTAGACTCGAGCAGTACTTC. V is TRBV9 and J is TRBJ2-7; tentatively, D is TRBD2 (6 bases). The V and J ends lost 4 bases and 6 bases respectively, with 14 bases between them. The germline gives CDR1 SGDLS, CDR2 YYNGEE. The CDR3 spans 13 residues.

Many counts were recorded for this clonotype. The genes are TRBV20-1 and TRBJ2-7, with TRBD2 matching 8 bases. J lost 2 bases, V lost 0 bases, and 6 bases had no gene match. The CDR3 covers 15 residues. Germline-derived CDR1 and CDR2 are DFQATT and SNEGSKA (reference sequence). CDR3: CSARDTLAAPYEQYF. The CDR3 nucleotides read TGCAGTGCTAGAGATACACTAGCGGCCCCCTACGAGCAGTACTTC.

As to this clonotype: One end of the junction does not line up with germline, which may come from a read error. J is TRBJ2-6 and V is TRBV29-1, with D possibly being TRBD2 (6 bases). The length of the CDR3 is 14 residues. Looked up from germline, CDR1 is SQVTM and CDR2 is ANQGSEA. CDR3 nucleotide sequence: TGCAGCGTTGCAGCAGGGACTGGGGCCGACGTCCTGACTTTC. Translating gives CSVAAGTGADVLTF.

This clonotype is classed as medium-sized. This sequence joins TRBV7-2 and TRBJ1-2; D unclear. The germline V gene has CDR1 SGHTA and CDR2 FQGNSA. This CDR3 region has 13 residues. With 5 bases removed from V and 2 bases from J, the gap between germline ends came to 9 bases. In DNA form, the CDR3 reads TGTGCCAGCAGCAAAGGACCGAACTATGGCTACACCTTC. Its translation is CASSKGPNYGYTF.

This chain links TRBV25-1 with TRBJ2-5, with D possibly called TRBD1 or TRBD2 (5 bases each). With 2 bases removed from V and 3 bases from J, the gap between germline ends came to 10 bases. This CDR3 region has 14 residues. Per germline, CDR1 MGHDK and CDR2 SYGVNS. CDR3 residues: CASSEGGVKETQYF. As DNA, the CDR3 is TGTGCCAGCAGTGAAGGGGGTGTAAAAGAGACCCAGTACTTC.

This clonotype is classed as medium-sized (0.01 to 0.1%). The conserved phenylalanine or tryptophan is not found at the CDR3 terminus, so this likely reflects a read error. The DNA is left out, because the CDR3 cannot be placed on it with certainty; the CDR3 is given as TCRdb lists it. J is TRBJ2-6 and V is TRBV5-1. Germline assignment: CDR1 SGHRS and CDR2 YFSETQ. Counting both end residues, the CDR3 totals 13 amino acids. CDR3 sequence: CASSLATGANVLT.

The chain has TRBV20-1 and TRBJ2-7, with D possibly matching TRBD2 (5 bases). From germline, CDR1 is DFQATT and CDR2 SNEGSKA (reference sequence). CDR3 length equals 12 residues. Trimming left V 3 bases short and J 3 bases short, with 9 bases between. This CDR3 is CSASRTSYEQYF. CDR3 bases: TGCAGTGCTAGCCGTACTAGCTACGAGCAGTACTTC.

This clonotype was recorded at least ten times. The V call is TRBV11-2, the J call TRBJ2-2, with a weak D call TRBD2 (6 bases). V was shortened by 10 bases and J by 6 bases, with 18 bases between the two germline ends. CDR1 SGHAT and CDR2 FQNNGV come from the germline V gene. The CDR3 sequence is 14 residues long. Here the CDR3 DNA reads TGTGCCACCCAGCCGGGGAGGATCCCCGGGGAGCTGTTTTTT. Translation: CATQPGRIPGELFF.

The chain is built from TRBV20-1 and TRBJ2-1, with 10 bases that match TRBD2. The CDR3 has 16 residues. In germline, CDR1 is DFQATT, CDR2 SNEGSKA (reference sequence). The trim removed 3 bases at V and 8 bases at J, leaving 13 bases unmatched. CDR3 sequence reads: CSASLDWGLARHEQFF. The CDR3 DNA sequence: TGCAGTGCTAGCCTCGATTGGGGACTAGCGAGGCATGAGCAGTTCTTC.

The chain joins TRBV20-1 to TRBJ2-1; D is perhaps TRBD2 (7 bases). The CDR3 has 15 residues. CDR1 and CDR2 from the germline V gene are DFQATT and SNEGSKA (reference sequence). Trimming left V 0 bases short and J 6 bases short, with 15 bases between. CDR3 loop: CSARDGGGRFNEQFF. The CDR3, as DNA: TGCAGTGCTAGAGATGGGGGCGGGAGATTCAATGAGCAGTTCTTC.